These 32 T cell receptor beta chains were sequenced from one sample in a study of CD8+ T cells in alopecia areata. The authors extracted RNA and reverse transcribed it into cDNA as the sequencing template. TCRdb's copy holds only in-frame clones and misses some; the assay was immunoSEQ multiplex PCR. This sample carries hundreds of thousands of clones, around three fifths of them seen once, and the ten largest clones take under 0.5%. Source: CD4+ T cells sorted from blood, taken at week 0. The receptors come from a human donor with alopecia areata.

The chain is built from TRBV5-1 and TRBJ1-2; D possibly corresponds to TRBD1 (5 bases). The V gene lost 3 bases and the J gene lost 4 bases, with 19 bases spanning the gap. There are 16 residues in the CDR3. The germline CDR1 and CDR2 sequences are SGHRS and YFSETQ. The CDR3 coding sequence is TGCGCCAGCAGCTCACAAGGAGGGGTTTTAAGCTATGGCTACACCTTC. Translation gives CASSSQGGVLSYGYTF.

The CDR3 sequence: CACIIQGWGEQYF. Written as DNA, the CDR3 is TGTGCCTGTATAATCCAGGGGTGGGGCGAGCAGTACTTC. The chain recombines TRBV30 with TRBJ2-7; TRBD1 is a possible D gene (6 bases). Germline CDR1 and CDR2: GTSNPN and SVGIG (reference sequence). The CDR3 extends over 13 amino acids. The V gene lost 6 bases and the J gene lost 6 bases, with 18 bases spanning the gap. The full variable domain, rest sourced from reference TRBV30 and TRBJ2-7, is SQTIHQWPATLVQPVGSPLSLECTVEGTSNPNLYWYRQAAGRGLQLLFYSVGIGQISSEVPQNLSASRPQDRQFILSSKKLLLSDSGFYLCACIIQGWGEQYFGPGTRLTVT.

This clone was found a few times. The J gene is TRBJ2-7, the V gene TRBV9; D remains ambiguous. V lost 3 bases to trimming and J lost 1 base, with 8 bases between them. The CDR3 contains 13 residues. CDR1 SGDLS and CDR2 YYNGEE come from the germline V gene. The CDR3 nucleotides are TGTGCCAGCAGCGGACTGGGTTCCTACGAGCAGTACTTC. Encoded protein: CASSGLGSYEQYF.

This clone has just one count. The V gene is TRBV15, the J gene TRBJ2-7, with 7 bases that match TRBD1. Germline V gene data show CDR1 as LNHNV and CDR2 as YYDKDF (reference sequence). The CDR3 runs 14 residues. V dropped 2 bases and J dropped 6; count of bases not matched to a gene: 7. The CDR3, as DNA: TGTGCCACCAGCAGATCCATGACAGGGTCCGAGCAGTACTTC. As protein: CATSRSMTGSEQYF.

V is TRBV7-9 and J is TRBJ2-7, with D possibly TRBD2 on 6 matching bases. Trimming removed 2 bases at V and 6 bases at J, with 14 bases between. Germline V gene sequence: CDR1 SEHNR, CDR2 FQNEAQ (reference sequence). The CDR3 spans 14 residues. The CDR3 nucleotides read TGTGCCAGCAGCTTAAGTGGCGGGAAGGGCGAGCAGTACTTC. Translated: CASSLSGGKGEQYF.

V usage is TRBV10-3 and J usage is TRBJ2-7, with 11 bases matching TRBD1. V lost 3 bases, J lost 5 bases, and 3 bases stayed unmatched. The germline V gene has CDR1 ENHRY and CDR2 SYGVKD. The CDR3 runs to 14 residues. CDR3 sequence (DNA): TGTGCCATCAGTGATAGGACAGGGGGCGACGAGCAGTACTTC. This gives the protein CAISDRTGGDEQYF.

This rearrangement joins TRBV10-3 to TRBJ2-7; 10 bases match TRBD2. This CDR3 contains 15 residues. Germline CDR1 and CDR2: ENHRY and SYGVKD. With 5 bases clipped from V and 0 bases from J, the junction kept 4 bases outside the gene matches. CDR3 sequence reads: CAISTSGIASYEQYF. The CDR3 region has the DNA TGTGCCATCAGTACTAGCGGGATCGCCTCCTACGAGCAGTACTTC.

CDR3: CASSQGLATSTDTQYF. CDR3 bases: TGTGCCAGCAGCCAAGGACTAGCGACTTCGACAGATACGCAGTATTTT. The gene calls are TRBV4-2 and TRBJ2-3, with TRBD2 identical over 8 bases. Germline CDR1 LGHNA, CDR2 YNFKEQ. Trimming at V came to 1 base and at J to 3 bases, leaving 6 bases not matched to a gene. This CDR3 is 16 amino acids long.

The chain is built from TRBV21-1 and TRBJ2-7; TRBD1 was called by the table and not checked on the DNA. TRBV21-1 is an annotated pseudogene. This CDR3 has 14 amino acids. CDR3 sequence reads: CASSAQGARYEQYF. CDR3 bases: TGTGCCAGCAGCGCCCAGGGGGCCAGGTACGAGCAGTACTTC.

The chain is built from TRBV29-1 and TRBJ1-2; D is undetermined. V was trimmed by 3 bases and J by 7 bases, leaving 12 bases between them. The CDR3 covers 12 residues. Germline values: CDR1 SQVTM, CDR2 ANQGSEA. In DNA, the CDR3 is TGCAGCGTTGACTTCTCCGTGGCTGGCTACACCTTC. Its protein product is CSVDFSVAGYTF.

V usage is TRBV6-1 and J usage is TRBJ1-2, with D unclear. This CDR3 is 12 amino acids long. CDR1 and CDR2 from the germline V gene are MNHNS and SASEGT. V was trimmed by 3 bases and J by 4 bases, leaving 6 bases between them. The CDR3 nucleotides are TGTGCCAGCAGTGATAAGAGCTATGGCTACACCTTC. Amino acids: CASSDKSYGYTF.

The CDR3 DNA follows: TGCAGTGCCTCTGCCCTTGGGCCCCAGCATTTT. Translating gives CSASALGPQHF. This sequence joins TRBV20-1 and TRBJ1-5; D gene uncertain. V was clipped by 6 bases and J by 9 bases, with 12 bases between them. This CDR3 comprises 11 residues. Germline V gene data show CDR1 as DFQATT and CDR2 as SNEGSKA (reference sequence).

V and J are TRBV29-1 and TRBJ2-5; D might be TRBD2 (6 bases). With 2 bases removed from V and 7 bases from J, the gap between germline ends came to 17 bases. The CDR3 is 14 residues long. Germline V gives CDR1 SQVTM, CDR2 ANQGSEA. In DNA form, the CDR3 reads TGCAGCGTTGAAAGGCGGCTAGCGTCCAGGACCCAGTACTTC. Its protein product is CSVERRLASRTQYF.

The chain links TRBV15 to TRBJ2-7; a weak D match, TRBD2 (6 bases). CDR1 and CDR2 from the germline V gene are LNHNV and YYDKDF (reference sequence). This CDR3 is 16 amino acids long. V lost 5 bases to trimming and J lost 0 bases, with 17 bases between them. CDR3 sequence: CATSDGGRQASYEQYF. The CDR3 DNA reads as TGTGCCACCAGCGACGGTGGGAGGCAGGCCTCCTACGAGCAGTACTTC.

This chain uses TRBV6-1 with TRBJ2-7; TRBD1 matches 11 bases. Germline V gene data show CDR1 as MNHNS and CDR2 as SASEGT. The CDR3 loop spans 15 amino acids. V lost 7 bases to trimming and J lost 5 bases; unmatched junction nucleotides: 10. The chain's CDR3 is CASTNPGQGVHEQYF. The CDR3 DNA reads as TGTGCCAGCACCAACCCGGGACAGGGGGTCCACGAGCAGTACTTC.

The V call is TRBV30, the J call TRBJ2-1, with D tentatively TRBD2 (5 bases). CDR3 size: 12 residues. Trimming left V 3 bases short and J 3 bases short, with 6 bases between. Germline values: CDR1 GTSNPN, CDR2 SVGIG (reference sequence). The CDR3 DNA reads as TGTGCCTGGAGGGACTTCTACAATGAGCAGTTCTTC. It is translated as CAWRDFYNEQFF.

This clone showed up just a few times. The CDR3, as DNA: TGTGCCAGCAGTGAAACAGGGAGCACAGATACGCAGTATTTT. This translates into CASSETGSTDTQYF. The chain is built from TRBV2 and TRBJ2-3; D may be TRBD1 (6 bases). Germline V CDR1 and CDR2: SNHLY, FYNNEI. This CDR3 comprises 14 residues. V was clipped by 2 bases and J by 0 bases, with 6 bases between them.

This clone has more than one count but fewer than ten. Written as DNA, the CDR3 is TGTGCCAGCAGCCCAGTGGGGGATACGCAGTATTTT. Its translation: CASSPVGDTQYF. V gene TRBV9 combines with J gene TRBJ2-3; D is unresolved. Trimming left V 4 bases short and J 6 bases short, with 9 bases between. Germline lookup yields CDR1 SGDLS and CDR2 YYNGEE. The CDR3 runs to 12 residues.

CDR3: CASSLDPSDTQYF. CDR3 DNA sequence: TGTGCCAGCAGCTTAGACCCCAGCGATACGCAGTATTTT. This chain connects TRBV7-9 to TRBJ2-3; D not certain. Germline lookup yields CDR1 SEHNR and CDR2 FQNEAQ (reference sequence). CDR3 length: 13 residues. Deletions cut 1 base from V and 6 bases from J, with 8 bases between. Full variable domain (missing parts from reference TRBV7-9 and TRBJ2-3): DTGVSQNPRHKITKRGQNVTFRCDPISEHNRLYWYRQTLGQGPEFLTYFQNEAQLEKSRLLSDRFSAERPKGSFSTLEIQRTEQGDSAMYLCASSLDPSDTQYFGPGTRLTVL.

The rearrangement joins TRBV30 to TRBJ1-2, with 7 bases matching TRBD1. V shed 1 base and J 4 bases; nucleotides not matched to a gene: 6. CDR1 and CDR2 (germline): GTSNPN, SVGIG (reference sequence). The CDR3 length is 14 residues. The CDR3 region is CAWSGAGGGYGYTF. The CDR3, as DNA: TGTGCCTGGAGTGGAGCAGGGGGTGGCTATGGCTACACCTTC.

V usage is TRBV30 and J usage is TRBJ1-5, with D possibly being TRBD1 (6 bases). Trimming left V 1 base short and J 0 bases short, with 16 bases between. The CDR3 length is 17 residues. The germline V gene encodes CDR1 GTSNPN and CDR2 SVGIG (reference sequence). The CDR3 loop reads CAWSANRDTHSNQPQHF. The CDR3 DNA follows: TGTGCCTGGAGTGCGAATCGGGACACGCATAGCAATCAGCCCCAGCATTTT.

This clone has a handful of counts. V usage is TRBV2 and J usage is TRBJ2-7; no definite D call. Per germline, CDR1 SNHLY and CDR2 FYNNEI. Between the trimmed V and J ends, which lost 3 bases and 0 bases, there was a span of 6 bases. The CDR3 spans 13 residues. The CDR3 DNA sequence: TGTGCCAGCAGTGACAGGAACTCCTACGAGCAGTACTTC. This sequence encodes CASSDRNSYEQYF.

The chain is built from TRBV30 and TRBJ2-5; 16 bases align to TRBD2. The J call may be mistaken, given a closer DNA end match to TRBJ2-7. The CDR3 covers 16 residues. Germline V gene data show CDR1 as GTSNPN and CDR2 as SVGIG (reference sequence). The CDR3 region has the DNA TGTGCCTGGATGGGACTAGCGGGGGGGCGCTCCTACGAGCAGTACTTC. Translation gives CAWMGLAGGRSYEQYF.

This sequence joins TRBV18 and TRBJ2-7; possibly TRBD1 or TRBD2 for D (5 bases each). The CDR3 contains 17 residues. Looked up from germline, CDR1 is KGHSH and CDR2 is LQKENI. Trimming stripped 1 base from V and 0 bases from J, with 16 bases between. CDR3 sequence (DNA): TGTGCCAGCTCACCACAGGTCACGGCAGGGAGCTCCTACGAGCAGTACTTC. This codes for CASSPQVTAGSSYEQYF.

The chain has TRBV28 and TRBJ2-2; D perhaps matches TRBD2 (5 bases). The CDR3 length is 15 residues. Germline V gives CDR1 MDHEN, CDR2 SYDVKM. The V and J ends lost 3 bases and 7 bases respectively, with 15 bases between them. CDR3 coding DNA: TGTGCCAGCAGTTTTTTTACGCGCGCGGGCGGGGAGCTGTTTTTT. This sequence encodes CASSFFTRAGGELFF.

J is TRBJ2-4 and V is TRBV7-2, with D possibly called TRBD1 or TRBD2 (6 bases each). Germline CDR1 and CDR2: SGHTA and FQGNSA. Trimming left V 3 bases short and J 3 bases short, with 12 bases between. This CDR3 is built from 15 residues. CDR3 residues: CASSLRGAGKNIQYF. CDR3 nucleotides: TGTGCCAGCAGCTTGAGGGGGGCCGGCAAAAACATTCAGTACTTC.

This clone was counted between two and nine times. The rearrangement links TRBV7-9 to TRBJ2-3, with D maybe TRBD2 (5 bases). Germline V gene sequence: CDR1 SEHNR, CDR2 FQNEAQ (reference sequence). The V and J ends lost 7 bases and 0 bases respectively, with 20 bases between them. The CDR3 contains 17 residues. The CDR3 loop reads CASTPTLGSGSTDTQYF. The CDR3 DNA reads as TGTGCCAGCACCCCCACTTTGGGGAGTGGGAGCACAGATACGCAGTATTTT.

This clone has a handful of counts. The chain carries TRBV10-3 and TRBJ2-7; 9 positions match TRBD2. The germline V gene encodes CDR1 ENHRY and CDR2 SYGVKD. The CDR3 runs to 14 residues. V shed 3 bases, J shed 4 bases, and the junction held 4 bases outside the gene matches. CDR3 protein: CAISERLAVYEQYF. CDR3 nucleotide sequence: TGTGCCATCAGTGAAAGACTAGCGGTGTACGAGCAGTACTTC.

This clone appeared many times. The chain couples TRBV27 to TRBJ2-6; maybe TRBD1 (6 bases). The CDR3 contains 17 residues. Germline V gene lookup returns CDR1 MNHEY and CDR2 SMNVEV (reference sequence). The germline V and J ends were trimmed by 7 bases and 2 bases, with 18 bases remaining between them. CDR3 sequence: CASNGGPQKAGANVLTF. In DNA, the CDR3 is TGTGCCAGCAATGGGGGCCCGCAAAAGGCTGGGGCCAACGTCCTGACTTTC.

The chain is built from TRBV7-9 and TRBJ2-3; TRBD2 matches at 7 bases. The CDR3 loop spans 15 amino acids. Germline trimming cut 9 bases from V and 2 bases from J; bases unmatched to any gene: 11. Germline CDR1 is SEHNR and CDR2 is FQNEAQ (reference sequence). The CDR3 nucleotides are TGTGCCAGAAATTCGCTAGCGGCAAACACAGATACGCAGTATTTT. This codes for CARNSLAANTDTQYF.

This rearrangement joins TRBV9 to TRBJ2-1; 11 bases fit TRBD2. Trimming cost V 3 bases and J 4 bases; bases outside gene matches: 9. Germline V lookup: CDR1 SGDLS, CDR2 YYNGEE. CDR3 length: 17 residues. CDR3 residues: CASSDNSGTSGYNEQFF. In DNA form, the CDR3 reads TGTGCCAGCAGCGATAACAGTGGGACTAGCGGTTACAATGAGCAGTTCTTC. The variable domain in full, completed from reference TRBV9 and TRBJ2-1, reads DSGVTQTPKHLITATGQRVTLRCSPRSGDLSVYWYQQSLDQGLQFLIQYYNGEERAKGNILERFSAQQFPDLHSELNLSSLELGDSALYFCASSDNSGTSGYNEQFFGPGTRLTVL.

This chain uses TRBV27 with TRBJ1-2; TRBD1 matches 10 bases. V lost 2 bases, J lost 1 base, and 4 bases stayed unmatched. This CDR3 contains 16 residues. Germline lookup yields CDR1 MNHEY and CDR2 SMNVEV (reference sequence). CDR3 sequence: CASSLRDRGYNYGYTF. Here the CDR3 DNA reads TGTGCCAGCAGTTTAAGGGACAGGGGATATAACTATGGCTACACCTTC.